This is a list of T cell receptor beta chains from one sample in a study of OX40 agonist ivuxolimab in advanced cancers. The table came from immunoSEQ multiplex PCR; TCRdb's copy has only in-frame clones and leaves some out. In the table there are 9,000 to 13,000 clones, roughly 73% of which are singletons. The sample consisted of CD4+ or CD8+ T cells sorted from blood, taken in a trial of the OX40 agonist ivuxolimab. These receptors were taken from an adult with an advanced solid tumor such as melanoma, head and neck, liver or kidney cancer. Both conserved end residues are part of each CDR3. A D gene is named only where the DNA matches it firmly. Rows may omit the clone size; those that give it use once, few, many or a size class.

v_call	j_call	d_call	clone_size	cdr3_length	cdr3_aa	cdr3_nt
TRBV6-1	TRBJ2-5	TRBD2	NA	15	CASSEVRGGQETQYF	TGTGCCAGCAGTGAAGTTAGGGGAGGGCAAGAGACCCAGTACTTC
TRBV4-3	TRBJ2-5	NA	NA	16	CASSQDRGRGQETQYF	TGCGCCAGCAGCCAAGATCGAGGGCGGGGACAAGAGACCCAGTACTTC
TRBV28	TRBJ1-5	NA	once	15	CASSMQGRFREPQHF	TGTGCCAGCAGTATGCAAGGACGGTTTAGAGAGCCCCAGCATTTT
TRBV7-2	TRBJ2-1	TRBD2	NA	19	CASSLTGLTTSGRSNEQFF	TGTGCCAGCAGCTTAACCGGCCTGACTACTAGCGGGAGGTCCAATGAGCAGTTCTTC
TRBV4-3	TRBJ1-1	NA	NA	16	CASSQDRGRENTEAFF	TGCGCCAGCAGCCAAGATCGGGGCAGGGAGAACACTGAAGCTTTCTTT
TRBV7-9	TRBJ1-1	TRBD1	NA	16	CASSELQGARVTEAFF	TGTGCCAGCAGCGAGCTACAGGGGGCTAGGGTCACTGAAGCTTTCTTT
TRBV7-9	TRBJ1-2	NA	NA	15	CASSLGAPVHYGYTF	TGTGCCAGCAGCCTTGGGGCCCCGGTGCACTATGGCTACACCTTC
TRBV6-1	TRBJ1-1	NA	medium-sized	13	CASRRVWNTEAFF	TGTGCCAGCAGAAGGGTGTGGAACACTGAAGCTTTCTTT
TRBV27	TRBJ2-1	NA	once	15	CASSLSQSLSNEQFF	TGTGCCAGCAGTTTATCGCAGTCCTTAAGCAATGAGCAGTTCTTC
TRBV11-2	TRBJ2-7	NA	NA	12	CASSSGSYEQYF	TGTGCCAGCAGCTCCGGATCCTACGAGCAGTACTTC
TRBV6-4	TRBJ2-3	TRBD2	NA	15	CASSDSRGGTDTQYF	TGTGCCAGCAGTGACTCTCGGGGGGGCACAGATACGCAGTATTTT
TRBV30	TRBJ2-5	NA	NA	13	CAWSNGAEETQYF	TGTGCCTGGAGTAACGGGGCTGAAGAGACCCAGTACTTC
TRBV27	TRBJ1-3	NA	NA	14	CASSLYLSGNTIYF	TGTGCCAGCAGTTTATATCTTTCTGGAAACACCATATATTTT
TRBV27	TRBJ1-2	NA	NA	15	CASSLVRGINYGYTF	TGTGCCAGCAGTTTAGTTAGGGGGATTAACTATGGCTACACCTTC
TRBV11-3	TRBJ2-5	TRBD2	NA	15	CASSKRGPAGETQYF	TGTGCCAGCAGTAAGCGGGGCCCCGCGGGGGAGACCCAGTACTTC
TRBV11-2	TRBJ2-5	NA	few	13	CASSVTEQETQYF	TGTGCCAGCAGCGTAACTGAGCAAGAGACCCAGTACTTC
TRBV12-5	TRBJ2-1	NA	few	12	CASGLGELEQFF	TGTGCTAGTGGTTTGGGGGAGCTTGAGCAGTTCTTC
TRBV19	TRBJ2-1	NA	NA	13	CASGYRGGNEQFF	TGTGCCAGCGGGTACAGGGGAGGGAATGAGCAGTTCTTC
TRBV2	TRBJ1-3	NA	NA	15	CASNDGSFSGNTIYF	TGTGCCAGCAATGACGGCTCCTTCTCTGGAAACACCATATATTTT
TRBV29-1	TRBJ1-1	NA	few	14	CSVQTTGLYTEAFF	TGCAGCGTCCAAACTACAGGGTTGTACACTGAAGCTTTCTTT
TRBV28	TRBJ1-4	TRBD1	NA	16	CASRWTGPATNEKLFF	TGTGCCAGCCGATGGACAGGACCTGCAACTAATGAAAAACTGTTTTTT
TRBV14	TRBJ2-2	NA	NA	12	CASERNTGELFF	TGTGCCAGCGAAAGGAACACCGGGGAGCTGTTTTTT
TRBV19	TRBJ2-1	TRBD2	NA	14	CASSPSGSYNEQFF	TGTGCCAGTAGTCCTAGCGGCTCCTACAATGAGCAGTTCTTC
TRBV7-2	TRBJ2-3	TRBD2	NA	17	CASSSPWVAGVSDTQYF	TGTGCCAGCAGCTCGCCTTGGGTAGCGGGAGTGTCAGATACGCAGTATTTT
TRBV29-1	TRBJ1-1	NA	NA	15	CSGALLQGSDTEAFF	TGCAGCGGGGCCCTTCTCCAGGGGTCGGACACTGAAGCTTTCTTT
TRBV9	TRBJ2-3	TRBD2	NA	18	CASSTHPTSGTSADTQYF	TGTGCCAGCAGCACGCACCCTACTAGCGGGACATCCGCAGATACGCAGTATTTT
TRBV27	TRBJ1-2	NA	medium-sized	16	CASRQTGSHNFYGYTF	TGTGCCAGCCGTCAGACCGGGTCCCACAATTTCTATGGCTACACCTTC
TRBV6-5	TRBJ2-1	NA	NA	13	CASSFALYNEQFF	TGTGCCAGCAGTTTCGCGCTCTACAATGAGCAGTTCTTC
TRBV4-3	TRBJ1-1	NA	NA	15	CASSLRQLGDTEAFF	TGCGCCAGCAGCCTTCGGCAGCTTGGGGACACTGAAGCTTTCTTT
TRBV9	TRBJ1-1	NA	NA	13	CASSGYKNTEAFF	TGTGCCAGCAGCGGCTACAAGAACACTGAAGCTTTCTTT
TRBV28	TRBJ1-1	TRBD1	few	16	CASSGTGTELNTEAFF	TGTGCCAGCAGTGGAACCGGGACAGAGTTGAACACTGAAGCTTTCTTT
TRBV4-3	TRBJ1-6	NA	NA	12	CASSQDRSPLHF	TGCGCCAGCAGCCAAGATAGGTCACCCCTCCACTTT
TRBV4-3	TRBJ2-7	TRBD2	few	15	CASSQDWRGADEQYF	TGCGCCAGCAGCCAAGATTGGCGGGGGGCAGACGAGCAGTACTTC
TRBV27	TRBJ2-4	TRBD2	NA	20	CASSRRTSGSEMRAKNIQYF	TGTGCCAGCAGTCGTCGGACTAGCGGGAGCGAAATGCGAGCCAAAAACATTCAGTACTTC
TRBV4-3	TRBJ2-1	TRBD2	NA	17	CASSRGGLAGGYNEQFF	TGCGCCAGCAGCCGAGGGGGACTAGCGGGAGGCTACAATGAGCAGTTCTTC
TRBV9	TRBJ2-5	NA	few	14	CASSVAGGGETQYF	TGTGCCAGCAGCGTAGCCGGGGGCGGGGAGACCCAGTACTTC
TRBV6-4	TRBJ1-5	NA	NA	15	CARNWVRRKNQPQHF	TGTGCCAGAAATTGGGTCAGAAGAAAAAATCAGCCCCAGCATTTT
TRBV4-1	TRBJ1-5	NA	NA	17	CASSQRETDYSNQPQHF	TGCGCCAGCAGCCAACGCGAGACAGATTATAGCAATCAGCCCCAGCATTTT
TRBV27	TRBJ1-1	NA	few	14	CASSISTGNTEAFF	TGTGCCAGCAGTATCTCGACAGGAAACACTGAAGCTTTCTTT
TRBV6-4	TRBJ2-2	TRBD2	NA	17	CASSDSRWGGNTGELFF	TGTGCCAGCAGTGACTCGAGATGGGGGGGGAACACCGGGGAGCTGTTTTTT
TRBV19	TRBJ2-7	TRBD1	NA	12	CASGQGPYEQYF	TGTGCCAGTGGACAGGGACCCTACGAGCAGTACTTC
TRBV29-1	TRBJ2-5	NA	few	12	CSVEGGEETQYF	TGCAGCGTTGAGGGTGGGGAAGAGACCCAGTACTTC
TRBV10-2	TRBJ1-5	NA	NA	12	CASSESGQPQHF	TGCGCCAGCAGTGAGTCGGGTCAGCCCCAGCATTTT
TRBV28	TRBJ1-2	NA	NA	13	CASSGQGNYGYTF	TGTGCCAGCAGCGGCCAGGGCAACTATGGCTACACCTTC
TRBV27	TRBJ1-2	NA	medium-sized	15	CASRPTGGGIYGYTF	TGTGCCAGCAGGCCAACCGGGGGAGGGATCTATGGCTACACCTTC